These 15 T cell receptor beta chains were all obtained from the same sample, sequenced in a study of T-cell reconstitution after alpha-beta-depleted transplantation in children. Preparing the TCRbeta library involved the use of unique molecular identifiers. Each CDR3 protein gets one entry after TCRdb re-called the PCR reads with MiXCR. The sample has hundreds of thousands of distinct CDR3 sequences, about 18% seen once. Sequencing was performed on PBMCs from the stem cell graft donor, taken from the stem cell graft. Receptors originate from a human donor who donated a stem cell graft to a child with acute lymphoblastic leukemia.

The rearrangement joins TRBV7-9 to TRBJ1-1; D remains ambiguous. CDR1 and CDR2 (germline): SEHNR, FQNEAQ (reference sequence). V lost 2 bases, J lost 3 bases, and 13 bases lay in between. This CDR3 is built from 15 residues. DNA for the CDR3: TGTGCCAGCAGCTTATCCCGGGATGCGTACACTGAAGCTTTCTTT. Translated: CASSLSRDAYTEAFF.

A few counts support this clonotype. The chain is built from TRBV15 and TRBJ2-2, with D possibly called TRBD1 or TRBD2 (5 bases each). This CDR3 has 14 amino acids. Trimming left V 2 bases short and J 6 bases short, with 10 bases between. Germline V lookup: CDR1 LNHNV, CDR2 YYDKDF (reference sequence). The CDR3 DNA reads as TGTGCCACCAGCAGACCAGAGGGGCCCGGGGAGCTGTTTTTT. Translating it yields CATSRPEGPGELFF.

The chain is built from TRBV14 and TRBJ2-7; D might be TRBD2 (5 bases). The CDR3 consists of 14 residues. The germline V gene encodes CDR1 SGHDN and CDR2 FVKESK. V was shortened by 5 bases and J by 2 bases, with 13 bases between the two germline ends. The CDR3 DNA follows: TGTGCCAGCAGCATACACCACGGGACCTACGAGCAGTACTTC. This codes for CASSIHHGTYEQYF.

This clonotype was seen more than once but under ten times. V usage is TRBV6-5 and J usage is TRBJ2-7, with unresolved D. Trimming removed 8 bases from V and 3 bases from J, with 14 bases in between. Germline V gives CDR1 MNHEY, CDR2 SVGAGI. The CDR3 length is 13 residues. The CDR3 loop reads CASRYWTSYEQYF. CDR3 sequence (DNA): TGTGCCAGCCGATATTGGACCAGCTACGAGCAGTACTTC.

The chain recombines TRBV5-1 with TRBJ2-4, with D unresolved. The germline V gene has CDR1 SGHRS and CDR2 YFSETQ. This CDR3 region has 13 residues. V was pared by 4 bases and J by 9 bases, with 14 bases between. The CDR3 DNA follows: TGCGCCAGCAGCCCACTCAGGAGTTTCATTCAGTACTTC. Its translation: CASSPLRSFIQYF.

The CDR3 DNA reads as TGTGCCATCAGTGACAGGGGGCGTGATGGAGAGACCCAGTACTTC. This encodes CAISDRGRDGETQYF. The J gene is TRBJ2-5, the V gene TRBV10-3; TRBD1 matches at 8 bases. Losses at the gene ends were 3 bases for V and 4 bases for J; bases not matched to a gene: 7. CDR3 length: 15 residues. The germline CDR1 and CDR2 sequences are ENHRY and SYGVKD.

This clonotype came up a few times. The chain uses TRBV12-3 or TRBV12-4 and TRBJ1-2; D call uncertain. Trimming left V 3 bases short and J 8 bases short, with 13 bases between. This CDR3 has 13 amino acids. The DNA for the CDR3 is TGTGCCAGCAGTTTTACTCCCGAGAGGGGCTACACCTTC. This gives the protein CASSFTPERGYTF.

This clonotype showed up many times. This sequence joins TRBV20-1 and TRBJ2-1; D gene uncertain. The CDR3 sequence is 15 residues long. CDR1 is DFQATT, CDR2 SNEGSKA, per germline (reference sequence). Trimming took 3 bases from V and 0 from J, leaving 12 bases between them. The DNA for the CDR3 is TGCAGTGCTAGCCTCGTTGCTACCTCCTACAATGAGCAGTTCTTC. Amino acids: CSASLVATSYNEQFF.

This clonotype was seen a handful of times. The chain carries TRBV20-1 and TRBJ2-7; TRBD1 matches 9 bases. The trim removed 5 bases at V and 5 bases at J, leaving 7 bases unmatched. CDR1 and CDR2 (germline): DFQATT, SNEGSKA (reference sequence). The CDR3 sequence is 13 residues long. CDR3 sequence reads: CSADGQGRDEQYF. The CDR3, as DNA: TGCAGTGCTGACGGACAGGGGCGAGACGAGCAGTACTTC.

This clonotype was observed a handful of times. The rearrangement joins TRBV5-1 to TRBJ1-1; 7 positions match TRBD1. J lost 5 bases, V lost 7 bases, and 17 bases had no gene match. Germline CDR1 and CDR2: SGHRS and YFSETQ. This CDR3 comprises 16 residues. The CDR3 DNA reads as TGCGCCAGCCAAGAATTCCCGGGGACAGAGGGTACTGAAGCTTTCTTT. As protein: CASQEFPGTEGTEAFF.

This chain joins TRBV12-3 or TRBV12-4 and TRBJ2-2; no reliable D call. V was clipped by 8 bases and J by 0 bases, with 13 bases between them. This CDR3 spans 15 amino acids. The chain's CDR3 is CASSPTVANTGELFF. DNA for the CDR3: TGTGCCAGCTCCCCGACGGTCGCGAACACCGGGGAGCTGTTTTTT.

The V call is TRBV6-5, the J call TRBJ2-5; D unclear. V was trimmed by 2 bases and J by 3 bases, leaving 7 bases between them. Germline V gene data show CDR1 as MNHEY and CDR2 as SVGAGI. The CDR3 is 13 residues long. The CDR3 DNA reads as TGTGCCAGCAGTTACCTGGGGAAAGAGACCCAGTACTTC. This translates into CASSYLGKETQYF.

In DNA, the CDR3 is TGTGCCAGCACCCTTGGGGGGGTTTCACCCCTCCACTTT. Translation: CASTLGGVSPLHF. V gene TRBV12-3 or TRBV12-4 combines with J gene TRBJ1-6, with a tentative D call TRBD1 (5 bases). The CDR3 extends over 13 amino acids. Trimming pared 7 bases from V and 9 bases from J, leaving 13 bases between.

The V call is TRBV2, the J call TRBJ1-4, with a tentative D call TRBD1 (5 bases). Trimming stripped 6 bases from V and 3 bases from J, with 23 bases between. Germline V gene lookup returns CDR1 SNHLY and CDR2 FYNNEI. The CDR3 has 18 residues. The CDR3 loop reads CASRPGPGDDRPNEKLFF. CDR3 nucleotides: TGTGCCAGCAGACCGGGACCGGGGGATGATCGGCCTAATGAAAAACTGTTTTTT. Using reference TRBV2 and TRBJ1-4 for the parts outside the CDR3, the full variable domain is EPEVTQTPSHQVTQMGQEVILRCVPISNHLYFYWYRQILGQKVEFLVSFYNNEISEKSEIFDDQFSVERPDGSNFTLKIRSTKLEDSAMYFCASRPGPGDDRPNEKLFFGSGTQLSVL.

This clonotype came up once. V is TRBV3-1 and J is TRBJ2-7; D may match TRBD1 or TRBD2 (5 bases each). The CDR3 has 14 amino acids. V lost 5 bases and J 4 bases, leaving 15 bases between the germline ends. Germline CDR1 and CDR2: LGHDT and YNNKEL (reference sequence). CDR3 sequence reads: CASSSGTGKYEQYF. The CDR3 DNA reads as TGTGCCAGCAGCTCCGGGACGGGAAAATACGAGCAGTACTTC.